What follows are 28 T cell receptor beta chains derived from one specimen sequenced in a study of chemoradiotherapy in HPV16-positive cancers. Clones were read by immunoSEQ multiplex PCR, and TCRdb kept only the in-frame ones, dropping some. The sample yields 1,500 to 2,000 clones, about 82% seen once. The sequences come from tumor tissue, collected from a patient who underwent chemoradiotherapy. These receptors came from a human donor with HPV-associated anogenital cancer.

The chain is built from TRBV9 and TRBJ2-3; 7 bases fit TRBD2. This CDR3 comprises 15 residues. Germline V CDR1 and CDR2: SGDLS, YYNGEE. Trimming removed 0 bases from V and 3 bases from J; junction bases left unmatched: 4. The CDR3 DNA follows: TGTGCCAGCAGCGTAGTGGGAGGGCCTACAGATACGCAGTATTTT. It codes for CASSVVGGPTDTQYF.

V usage is TRBV5-5 and J usage is TRBJ2-5; 9 bases align to TRBD2. Germline CDR1 and CDR2: SGHKS and YYEKEE (reference sequence). The CDR3 totals 15 residues. Trimming removed 2 bases from V and 4 bases from J; junction bases left unmatched: 6. The CDR3 bases are TGTGCCAGCAGCTTCCTAGCGGGAAGGGGAGAGACCCAGTACTTC. This gives the protein CASSFLAGRGETQYF.

V and J are TRBV12-5 and TRBJ2-3, with 8 bases lining up with TRBD2. The CDR3 is 15 amino acids. The germline CDR1 and CDR2 sequences are LGHNT and FRNRAP. V lost 4 bases, J lost 0 bases, and 3 bases stayed unmatched. The CDR3 protein is CASGSGGGSTDTQYF. The DNA for the CDR3 is TGTGCTAGTGGTTCGGGGGGGGGTAGCACAGATACGCAGTATTTT. The full variable domain, with the rest looked up from reference TRBV12-5 and TRBJ2-3, is DARVTQTPRHKVTEMGQEVTMRCQPILGHNTVFWYRQTMMQGLELLAYFRNRAPLDDSGMPKDRFSAEMPDATLATLKIQPSEPRDSAVYFCASGSGGGSTDTQYFGPGTRLTVL.

This clone was seen a handful of times. The same CDR3 can be traced to other DNA sequences in this sample. V is TRBV9 and J is TRBJ2-7, with D unclear. CDR1 and CDR2 from the germline V gene are SGDLS and YYNGEE. Trimming removed 0 bases from V and 0 bases from J, with 7 bases in between. CDR3 length: 14 amino acids. CDR3 DNA sequence: TGTGCCAGCAGCGTAGTTCCTAGCTCCTACGAGCAGTACTTC. Its protein is CASSVVPSSYEQYF.

The V and J genes are TRBV10-1 and TRBJ2-1; 12 nucleotides agree with TRBD2. CDR3 length: 17 amino acids. CDR1 is WNHNN, CDR2 SYGVQD, per germline (reference sequence). V lost 7 bases to trimming and J lost 5 bases; unmatched junction nucleotides: 12. The CDR3 loop reads CASIRASGRAGDNEQFF. In DNA, the CDR3 is TGCGCCAGCATAAGGGCTAGCGGGAGGGCCGGGGACAATGAGCAGTTCTTC.

The gene calls are TRBV6-6 and TRBJ2-5; possible D gene TRBD1, 6 bases. The V and J ends lost 6 bases and 1 base respectively, with 6 bases between them. Germline V gene sequence: CDR1 MNHNY, CDR2 SVGAGI (reference sequence). The CDR3 loop spans 12 amino acids. The CDR3 is CASSRGQETQYF. The CDR3 bases are TGTGCCAGCAGCAGGGGCCAAGAGACCCAGTACTTC.

This clone was seen a single time. V is TRBV6-7 and J is TRBJ2-5, with D maybe TRBD1 (6 bases). The DNA matches TRBJ2-7 better at its end, which makes the J call doubtful. TRBV6-7 is an ORF, and what it does is uncertain. The CDR3 is 15 amino acids. In DNA form, the CDR3 reads TGTGCCAGCAGTGCGGCCGGGACACGATACTACGAGCAGTACTTC. Its translation is CASSAAGTRYYEQYF.

This rearrangement joins TRBV4-3 to TRBJ2-3, with D possibly matching TRBD1 (5 bases). The CDR3 is 16 residues long. Germline V gene data show CDR1 as LGHNA and CDR2 as YSLEER. With 1 base removed from V and 0 bases from J, the gap between germline ends came to 11 bases. This chain's CDR3 is CASSQVQRQSTDTQYF. Written as DNA, the CDR3 is TGCGCCAGCAGCCAAGTTCAGAGACAGAGCACAGATACGCAGTATTTT.

The gene calls are TRBV6-5 and TRBJ2-5; 7 bases align to TRBD1. The trim removed 6 bases at V and 4 bases at J, leaving 5 bases unmatched. There are 13 residues in the CDR3. The germline V gene has CDR1 MNHEY and CDR2 SVGAGI. This chain's CDR3 is CASRYRGPETQYF. The CDR3 DNA reads as TGTGCCAGCAGGTACAGGGGCCCAGAGACCCAGTACTTC.

This clone was detected only a few times. The chain couples TRBV19 to TRBJ1-1, with D maybe TRBD1 (5 bases). The length of the CDR3 is 15 residues. Trimming cost V 1 base and J 5 bases, with 14 bases left between them. Germline V gene sequence: CDR1 LNHDA, CDR2 SQIVND (reference sequence). The CDR3 protein is CASSIGRIRGTEAFF. The CDR3 DNA reads as TGTGCCAGTAGTATAGGACGGATACGGGGGACTGAAGCTTTCTTT.

The chain joins TRBV29-1 to TRBJ2-1; D gene ambiguous. Germline loops: CDR1 SQVTM, CDR2 ANQGSEA. The CDR3 is 10 amino acids. Trimming cost V 5 bases and J 9 bases, with 8 bases left between them. The CDR3 loop reads CSVKWVEQFF. The CDR3 DNA reads as TGCAGCGTTAAGTGGGTTGAGCAGTTCTTC.

V is TRBV6-1 and J is TRBJ2-5; D perhaps matches TRBD1 (6 bases). Between the trimmed V and J ends, which lost 8 bases and 1 base, there was a span of 11 bases. There are 13 residues in the CDR3. Germline CDR1 is MNHNS and CDR2 is SASEGT. The CDR3 DNA reads TGTGCCAGCCAGGGGCAGATCCAAGAGACCCAGTACTTC. It codes for CASQGQIQETQYF.

This clone was seen only once. This sequence joins TRBV28 and TRBJ2-7; the D gene is possibly TRBD2 (5 bases). Deletions cut 7 bases from V and 3 bases from J, with 13 bases between. The CDR3 is 13 amino acids. CDR1 MDHEN and CDR2 SYDVKM come from the germline V gene. The CDR3 coding sequence is TGTGCCAGCAACCCCGGACGGGGCTACGAGCAGTACTTC. It translates to CASNPGRGYEQYF.

This chain links TRBV11-2 with TRBJ2-1; D perhaps matches TRBD2 (5 bases). In germline, CDR1 is SGHAT, CDR2 FQNNGV. The CDR3 is 14 amino acids. V gave up 5 bases and J gave up 1 base, with 9 bases separating them. The CDR3 protein is CASSPRGSYNEQFF. CDR3 bases: TGTGCCAGCAGCCCCCGCGGGTCCTACAATGAGCAGTTCTTC. Full variable domain (missing parts from reference TRBV11-2 and TRBJ2-1): EAGVAQSPRYKIIEKRQSVAFWCNPISGHATLYWYQQILGQGPKLLIQFQNNGVVDDSQLPKDRFSAERLKGVDSTLKIQPAKLEDSAVYLCASSPRGSYNEQFFGPGTRLTVL.

This sequence joins TRBV7-9 and TRBJ2-1, with D possibly being TRBD2 (6 bases). From germline, CDR1 is SEHNR and CDR2 FQNEAQ (reference sequence). Between the trimmed V and J ends, which lost 7 bases and 6 bases, there was a span of 16 bases. This CDR3 contains 14 residues. This chain's CDR3 is CASTTASEFNEQFF. The CDR3 nucleotides are TGTGCCAGCACGACGGCTAGCGAGTTCAATGAGCAGTTCTTC.

The chain is built from TRBV11-2 and TRBJ2-3; TRBD2 aligns across 8 bases. V dropped 5 bases and J dropped 6; count of bases not matched to a gene: 10. Germline V gene data show CDR1 as SGHAT and CDR2 as FQNNGV. The CDR3 is 15 amino acids. This CDR3 reads CASSMGLVMSDTQYF. In nucleotides, the CDR3 is TGTGCCAGCAGCATGGGACTAGTAATGTCGGATACGCAGTATTTT.

The chain combines TRBV5-1 with TRBJ2-2; D is perhaps TRBD1 or TRBD2 (5 bases each). CDR3 length: 16 residues. The germline gives CDR1 SGHRS, CDR2 YFSETQ. Trimming pared 6 bases from V and 1 base from J, leaving 16 bases between. The CDR3 DNA is TGCGCCAGCACCAGGTTGGGACCCCAGAACACCGGGGAGCTGTTTTTT. This sequence encodes CASTRLGPQNTGELFF.

This clone was counted a few times. This chain uses TRBV29-1 with TRBJ1-1; D ambiguous. V lost 4 bases, J lost 5 bases, and 11 bases lay in between. The CDR3 extends over 12 amino acids. CDR1 SQVTM and CDR2 ANQGSEA come from the germline V gene. CDR3 DNA sequence: TGCAGCGTTGGTCGGGAAGGGACTGAAGCTTTCTTT. Protein product: CSVGREGTEAFF.

The chain carries TRBV7-2 and TRBJ2-7; 8 bases align to TRBD1. The V gene end was trimmed by 6 bases and the J gene end by 10 bases; junction bases not matched to a gene: 14. Germline V lookup: CDR1 SGHTA, CDR2 FQGNSA. CDR3 length: 14 residues. The CDR3 DNA follows: TGTGCCAGCAGTTCCGGGACAGGCCCCCAGAAACAGTACTTC. Translated: CASSSGTGPQKQYF.

The chain joins TRBV6-6 to TRBJ2-5, with TRBD2 matching over 11 bases. Germline CDR1 MNHNY, CDR2 SVGAGI (reference sequence). The ends lost 5 bases at V and 5 bases at J; junction bases unmatched: 4. This CDR3 has 14 amino acids. The CDR3 protein is CASSRSGRAETQYF. CDR3 coding DNA: TGTGCCAGCAGTCGTAGCGGGAGGGCCGAGACCCAGTACTTC.

The chain has TRBV6-6 and TRBJ2-7; D uncertain. V lost 6 bases and J lost 5, with 11 bases in between. The CDR3 spans 12 residues. The V gene's germline CDR1 is MNHNY and CDR2 SVGAGI (reference sequence). The CDR3 region has the DNA TGTGCCAGCAGCCACCCCCGGCACGAGCAGTACTTC. As protein: CASSHPRHEQYF.

DNA of the CDR3: TGTGCCAGCAGCGTCGACAAGCGGGGAGCTTTAGATACGCAGTATTTT. It encodes CASSVDKRGALDTQYF. The gene calls are TRBV9 and TRBJ2-3; 7 nucleotides agree with TRBD2. The trim removed 2 bases at V and 5 bases at J, leaving 11 bases unmatched. CDR1 is SGDLS, CDR2 YYNGEE, per germline. The CDR3 sequence is 16 residues long.

The chain has TRBV28 and TRBJ1-2; no definite D call. CDR3 length: 13 residues. The germline V gene has CDR1 MDHEN and CDR2 SYDVKM. V was clipped by 8 bases and J by 1 base, with 11 bases between them. CDR3 loop: CASDHGVNYGYTF. CDR3 in DNA: TGTGCCAGCGACCACGGGGTTAACTATGGCTACACCTTC.

The V call is TRBV7-2, the J call TRBJ2-7; no reliable D call. The CDR3 covers 15 residues. Trimming cost V 5 bases and J 0 bases, with 14 bases left between them. Germline loops: CDR1 SGHTA, CDR2 FQGNSA. The CDR3 is CASSTFQRSSYEQYF. For the CDR3, the DNA is TGTGCCAGCAGCACGTTTCAGAGGAGCTCCTACGAGCAGTACTTC. The full variable domain, its missing parts supplied by reference TRBV7-2 and TRBJ2-7, is GAGVSQSPSNKVTEKGKDVELRCDPISGHTALYWYRQSLGQGLEFLIYFQGNSAPDKSGLPSDRFSAERTGGSVSTLTIQRTQQEDSAVYLCASSTFQRSSYEQYFGPGTRLTVT.

Details on this clone: Other DNA sequences in the same sample also yield this CDR3. V and J are TRBV7-9 and TRBJ1-3; a weak D match, TRBD1 (5 bases). CDR3 length equals 15 residues. Trimming removed 1 base from V and 0 bases from J, with 7 bases in between. Germline CDR1 is SEHNR and CDR2 is FQNEAQ (reference sequence). CDR3 sequence: CASSLDGGSGNTIYF. CDR3 nucleotide sequence: TGTGCCAGCAGCTTAGATGGGGGCTCTGGAAACACCATATATTTT.

This clone was seen more than once but under ten times. V gene TRBV29-1 combines with J gene TRBJ2-5, with unresolved D. Trimming pared 7 bases from V and 4 bases from J, leaving 16 bases between. The CDR3 loop spans 13 amino acids. CDR1 and CDR2 (germline): SQVTM, ANQGSEA. Written as DNA, the CDR3 is TGCAGCGCTAGGATTCGATCAGGAGAGACCCAGTACTTC. Translated, it gives CSARIRSGETQYF.

About this clone: The sample has other DNA sequences that encode this CDR3 too. This chain joins TRBV27 and TRBJ1-1; 7 nucleotides agree with TRBD1. The CDR3 loop spans 13 amino acids. Germline-derived CDR1 and CDR2 are MNHEY and SMNVEV (reference sequence). V trimming: 5 bases; J trimming: 4 bases; junction bases outside the gene matches: 4. The CDR3 DNA sequence: TGTGCCAGCAGTCTGGGACAGCTCACTGAAGCTTTCTTT. Its translation: CASSLGQLTEAFF.

The V gene is TRBV7-6, the J gene TRBJ1-5; D is undetermined. Germline V lookup: CDR1 SGHVS, CDR2 FNYEAQ. The V gene lost 6 bases and the J gene lost 3 bases, with 6 bases spanning the gap. This CDR3 comprises 12 residues. The CDR3 DNA is TGTGCCAGCAGTAGTCCCAATCAGCCCCAGCATTTT. Protein sequence: CASSSPNQPQHF.